The source of this T cell receptor (beta chain) is a study of monozygotic twins with inflammatory bowel disease. Phlebotomy per donor yielded a single 2.5 ml blood sample. Each sample had eight separate cDNA synthesis reactions. One entry per CDR3 protein, without DNA, is what TCRdb gives after re-calling the 5' RACE reads. The table for this sample gives some 440,000 distinct CDR3 sequences. CDR3 size: 12 residues. Sequencing input: blood. V and J are TRBV12-3 or TRBV12-4 and TRBJ1-5. The receptor's source is a human donor with ulcerative colitis or Crohn's disease, or a healthy co-twin of an affected twin (not recorded which). CDR3 residues: CASSWNNQPQHF.